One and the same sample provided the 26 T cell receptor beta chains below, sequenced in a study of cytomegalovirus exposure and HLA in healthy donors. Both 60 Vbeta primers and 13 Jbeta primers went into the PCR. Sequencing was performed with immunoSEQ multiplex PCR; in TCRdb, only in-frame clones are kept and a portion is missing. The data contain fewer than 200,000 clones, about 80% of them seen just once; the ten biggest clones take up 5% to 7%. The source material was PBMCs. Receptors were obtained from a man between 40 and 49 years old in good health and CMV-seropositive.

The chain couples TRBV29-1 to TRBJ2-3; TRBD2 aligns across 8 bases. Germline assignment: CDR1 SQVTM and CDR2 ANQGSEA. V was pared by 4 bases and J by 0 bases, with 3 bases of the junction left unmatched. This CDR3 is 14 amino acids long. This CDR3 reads CSVGGTRSTDTQYF. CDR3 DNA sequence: TGCAGCGTTGGTGGGACTAGAAGCACAGATACGCAGTATTTT.

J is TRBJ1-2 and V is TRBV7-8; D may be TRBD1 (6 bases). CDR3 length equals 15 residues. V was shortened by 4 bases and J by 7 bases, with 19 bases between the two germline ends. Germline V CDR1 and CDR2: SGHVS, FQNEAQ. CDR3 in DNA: TGTGCCAGCAGCTCGCGTACAGGGTTGGCTTCTGGCTACACCTTC. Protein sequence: CASSSRTGLASGYTF. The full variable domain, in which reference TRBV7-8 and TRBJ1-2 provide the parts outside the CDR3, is GAGVSQSPRYKVAKRGQDVALRCDPISGHVSLFWYQQALGQGPEFLTYFQNEAQLDKSGLPSDRFFAERPEGSVSTLKIQRTQQEDSAVYLCASSSRTGLASGYTFGSGTRLTVV.

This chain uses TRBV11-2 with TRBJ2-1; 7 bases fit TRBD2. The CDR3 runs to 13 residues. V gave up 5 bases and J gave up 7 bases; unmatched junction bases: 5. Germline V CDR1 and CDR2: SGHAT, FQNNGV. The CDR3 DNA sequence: TGTGCCAGCAGCAGCGGGACCTCAAATGAGCAGTTCTTC. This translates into CASSSGTSNEQFF.

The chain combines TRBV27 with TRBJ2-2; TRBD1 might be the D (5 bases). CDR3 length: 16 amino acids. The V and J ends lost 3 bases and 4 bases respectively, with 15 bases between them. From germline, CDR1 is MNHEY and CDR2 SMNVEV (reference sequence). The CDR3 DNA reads TGTGCCAGCAGTTTTGGGGCTAGGTGGGGCACCGGGGAGCTGTTTTTT. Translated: CASSFGARWGTGELFF.

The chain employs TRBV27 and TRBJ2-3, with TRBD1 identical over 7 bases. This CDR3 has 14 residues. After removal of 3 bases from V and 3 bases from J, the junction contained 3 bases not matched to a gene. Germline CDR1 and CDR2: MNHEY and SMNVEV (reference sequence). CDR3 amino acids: CASSFRQGTDTQYF. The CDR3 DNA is TGTGCCAGCAGTTTCAGACAGGGAACAGATACGCAGTATTTT.

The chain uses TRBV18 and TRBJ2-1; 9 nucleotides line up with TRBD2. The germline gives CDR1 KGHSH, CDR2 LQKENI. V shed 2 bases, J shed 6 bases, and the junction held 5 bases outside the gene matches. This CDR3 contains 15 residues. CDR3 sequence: CASSPTGLARNEQFF. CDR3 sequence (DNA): TGTGCCAGCTCACCAACAGGACTAGCGCGCAATGAGCAGTTCTTC.

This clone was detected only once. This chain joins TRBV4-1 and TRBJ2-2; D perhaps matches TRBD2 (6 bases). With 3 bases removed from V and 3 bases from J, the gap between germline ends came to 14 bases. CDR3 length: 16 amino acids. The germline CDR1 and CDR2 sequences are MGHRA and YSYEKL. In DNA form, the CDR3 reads TGCGCCAGCAGCCAGCGGTCTAGCGAACACACCGGGGAGCTGTTTTTT. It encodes CASSQRSSEHTGELFF.

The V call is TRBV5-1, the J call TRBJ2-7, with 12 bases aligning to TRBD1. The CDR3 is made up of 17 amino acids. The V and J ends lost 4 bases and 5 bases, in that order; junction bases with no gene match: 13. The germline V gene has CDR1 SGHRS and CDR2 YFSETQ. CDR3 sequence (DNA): TGCGCCAGCAGCCTGATACCCGGGACAGGGGGCGACAACGAGCAGTACTTC. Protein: CASSLIPGTGGDNEQYF.

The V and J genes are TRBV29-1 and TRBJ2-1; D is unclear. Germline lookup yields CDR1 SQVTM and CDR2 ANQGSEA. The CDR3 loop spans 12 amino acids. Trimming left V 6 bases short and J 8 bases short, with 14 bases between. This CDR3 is CSVGSRVDEQFF. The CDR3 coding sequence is TGCAGCGTCGGATCCCGGGTGGATGAGCAGTTCTTC.

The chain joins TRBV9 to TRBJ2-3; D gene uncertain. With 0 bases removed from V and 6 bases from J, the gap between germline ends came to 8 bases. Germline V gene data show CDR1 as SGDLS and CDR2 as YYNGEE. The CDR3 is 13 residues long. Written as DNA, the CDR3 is TGTGCCAGCAGCGTAGGGTTCAGGGATACGCAGTATTTT. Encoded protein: CASSVGFRDTQYF.

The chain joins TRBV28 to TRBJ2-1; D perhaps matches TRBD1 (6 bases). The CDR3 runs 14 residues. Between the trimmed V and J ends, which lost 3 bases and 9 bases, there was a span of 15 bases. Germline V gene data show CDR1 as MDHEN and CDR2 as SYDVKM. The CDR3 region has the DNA TGTGCCAGCAGTTTGACCGGGACACGGGGTGAGCAGTTCTTC. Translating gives CASSLTGTRGEQFF.

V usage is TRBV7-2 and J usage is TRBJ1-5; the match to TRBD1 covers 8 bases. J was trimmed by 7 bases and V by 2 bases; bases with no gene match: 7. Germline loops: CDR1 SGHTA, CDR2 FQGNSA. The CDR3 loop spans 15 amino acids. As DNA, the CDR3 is TGTGCCAGCAGCTTATTGACAGGGGATGGCCAGCCCCAGCATTTT. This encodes CASSLLTGDGQPQHF.

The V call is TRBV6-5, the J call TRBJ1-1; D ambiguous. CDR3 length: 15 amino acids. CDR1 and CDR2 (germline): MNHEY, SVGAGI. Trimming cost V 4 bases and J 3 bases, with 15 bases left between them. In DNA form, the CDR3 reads TGTGCCAGCAGTTCCCCTTTTGGAGGGTACACTGAAGCTTTCTTT. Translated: CASSSPFGGYTEAFF.

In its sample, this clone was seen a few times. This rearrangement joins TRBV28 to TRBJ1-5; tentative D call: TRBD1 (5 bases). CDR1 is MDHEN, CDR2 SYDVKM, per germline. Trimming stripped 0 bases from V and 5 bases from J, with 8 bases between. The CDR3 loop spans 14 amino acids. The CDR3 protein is CASSLWQGDQPQHF. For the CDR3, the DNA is TGTGCCAGCAGTTTATGGCAGGGTGATCAGCCCCAGCATTTT.

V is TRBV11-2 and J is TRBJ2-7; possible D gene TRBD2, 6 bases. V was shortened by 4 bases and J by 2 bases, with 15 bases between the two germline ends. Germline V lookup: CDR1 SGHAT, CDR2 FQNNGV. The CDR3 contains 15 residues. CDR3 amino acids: CASSSRLDLPYEQYF. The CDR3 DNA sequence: TGTGCCAGCAGCTCGCGACTAGACCTCCCCTACGAGCAGTACTTC.

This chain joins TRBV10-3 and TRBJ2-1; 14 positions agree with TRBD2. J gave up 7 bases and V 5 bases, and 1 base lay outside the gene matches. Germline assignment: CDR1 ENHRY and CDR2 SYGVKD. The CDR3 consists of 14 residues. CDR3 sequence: CAISRLAGGNEQFF. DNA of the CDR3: TGTGCCATCAGTAGACTAGCGGGAGGGAATGAGCAGTTCTTC.

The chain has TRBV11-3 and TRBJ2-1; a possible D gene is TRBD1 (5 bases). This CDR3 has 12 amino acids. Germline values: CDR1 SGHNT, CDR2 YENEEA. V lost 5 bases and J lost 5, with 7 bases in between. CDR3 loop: CASSMTDNEQFF. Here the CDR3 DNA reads TGTGCCAGCAGCATGACAGACAATGAGCAGTTCTTC.

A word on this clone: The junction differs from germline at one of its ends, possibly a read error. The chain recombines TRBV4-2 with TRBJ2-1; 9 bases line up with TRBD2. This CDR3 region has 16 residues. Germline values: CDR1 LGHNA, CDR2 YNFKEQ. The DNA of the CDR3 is TGTGTCAGCAGCCAAGACCGATTGCGGGAGGGGGATGAGCAGTTCTTC. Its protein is CVSSQDRLREGDEQFF.

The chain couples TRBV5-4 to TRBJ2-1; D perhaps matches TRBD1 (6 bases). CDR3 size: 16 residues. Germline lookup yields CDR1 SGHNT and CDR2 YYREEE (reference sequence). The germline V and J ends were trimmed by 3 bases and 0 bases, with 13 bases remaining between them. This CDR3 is CASSWGGGSSYNEQFF. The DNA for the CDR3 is TGTGCCAGCAGCTGGGGTGGGGGCAGCTCCTACAATGAGCAGTTCTTC.

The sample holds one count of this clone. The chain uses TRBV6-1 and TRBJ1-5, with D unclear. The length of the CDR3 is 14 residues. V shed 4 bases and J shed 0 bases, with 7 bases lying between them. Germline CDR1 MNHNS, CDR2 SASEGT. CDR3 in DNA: TGTGCCAGCAGTGTACGGTATAGCAATCAGCCCCAGCATTTT. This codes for CASSVRYSNQPQHF.

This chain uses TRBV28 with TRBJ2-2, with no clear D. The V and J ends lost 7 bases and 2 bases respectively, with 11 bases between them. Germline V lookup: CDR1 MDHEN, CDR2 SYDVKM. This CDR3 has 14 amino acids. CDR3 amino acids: CASNVPVNTGELFF. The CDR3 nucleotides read TGTGCCAGCAATGTCCCGGTAAACACCGGGGAGCTGTTTTTT.

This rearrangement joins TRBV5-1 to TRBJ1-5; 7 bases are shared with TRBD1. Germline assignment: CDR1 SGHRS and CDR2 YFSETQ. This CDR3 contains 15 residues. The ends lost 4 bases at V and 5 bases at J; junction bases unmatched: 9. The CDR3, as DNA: TGCGCCAGCAGCGTTGAGGGGGCTGAGGATCAGCCCCAGCATTTT. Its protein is CASSVEGAEDQPQHF.

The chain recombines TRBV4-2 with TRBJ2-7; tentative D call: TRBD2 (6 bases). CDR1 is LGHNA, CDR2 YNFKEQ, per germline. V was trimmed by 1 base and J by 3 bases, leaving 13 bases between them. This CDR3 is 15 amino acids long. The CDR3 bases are TGTGCCAGCAGCCAAGGGGATGGGGGAGGCTACGAGCAGTACTTC. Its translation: CASSQGDGGGYEQYF.

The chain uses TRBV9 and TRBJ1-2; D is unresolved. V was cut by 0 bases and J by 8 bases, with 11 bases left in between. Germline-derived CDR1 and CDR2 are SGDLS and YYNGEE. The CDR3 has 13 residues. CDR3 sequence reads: CASSVEARRGYTF. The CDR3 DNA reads TGTGCCAGCAGCGTAGAGGCGCGGCGCGGCTACACCTTC.

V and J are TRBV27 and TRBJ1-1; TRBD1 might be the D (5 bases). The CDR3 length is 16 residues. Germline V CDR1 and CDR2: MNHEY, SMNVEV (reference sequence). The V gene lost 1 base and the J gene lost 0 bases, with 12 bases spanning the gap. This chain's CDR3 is CASSLLGTRVNTEAFF. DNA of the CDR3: TGTGCCAGCAGTTTATTAGGGACTCGAGTGAACACTGAAGCTTTCTTT.

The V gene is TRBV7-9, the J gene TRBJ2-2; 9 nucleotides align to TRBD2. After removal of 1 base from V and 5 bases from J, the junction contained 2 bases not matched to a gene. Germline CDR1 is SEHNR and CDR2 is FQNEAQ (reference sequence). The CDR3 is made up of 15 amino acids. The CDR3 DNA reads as TGTGCCAGCAGCTTAGACCTAGCGGGAACCGGGGAGCTGTTTTTT. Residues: CASSLDLAGTGELFF.